This T cell receptor (beta chain) was sequenced during a study of radiation and T cells in renal cell carcinoma. Study background: Nephrectomy followed 15 Gy stereotactic body radiation by 4 weeks.

Trimming shortened V by 8 bases and J by 4 bases, and 14 bases separated the two germline ends. The CDR3 is made up of 13 amino acids. Per germline, CDR1 LNHDA and CDR2 SQIVND (reference sequence). Specified time point: baseline pretreatment blood. The treatment: 15 Gy SBRT to primary tumor, nephrectomy 4 weeks later. Here immunoSEQ multiplex PCR was the method, and the copy in TCRdb shows in-frame clones only, minus some. This sample yields about 150,000 clones, of which about 88% are seen a single time; 9.5% to 15% belongs to the top ten. Findings and caveats of the study: Baseline intratumoral clonotype presence is unknown without pretreatment biopsies.

As to this clone: Antigen unknown.

The rearrangement joins TRBV19 to TRBJ1-1; D ambiguous. Source: blood, taken from a patient whose treatment included radiotherapy and nephrectomy. The receptor was isolated from a woman in her forties or fifties with renal cell carcinoma. This chain's CDR3 is CASSDGPGTEAFF. CDR3 DNA: TGTGCCAGTTCCGACGGACCCGGCACTGAAGCTTTCTTT.